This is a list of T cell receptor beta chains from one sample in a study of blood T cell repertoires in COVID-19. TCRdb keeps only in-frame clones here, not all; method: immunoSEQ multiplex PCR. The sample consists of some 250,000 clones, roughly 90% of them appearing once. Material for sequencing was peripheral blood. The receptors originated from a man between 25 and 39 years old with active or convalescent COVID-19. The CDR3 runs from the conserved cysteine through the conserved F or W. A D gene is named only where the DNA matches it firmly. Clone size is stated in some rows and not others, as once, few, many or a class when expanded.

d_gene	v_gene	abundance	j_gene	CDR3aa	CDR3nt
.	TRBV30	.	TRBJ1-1	CAWSPNRIMNTEAFF	TGTGCCTGGAGTCCCAACAGGATAATGAACACTGAAGCTTTCTTT
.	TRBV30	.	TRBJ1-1	CAWSSRAGLTEAFF	TGTGCCTGGAGCTCCAGGGCAGGGCTCACTGAAGCTTTCTTT
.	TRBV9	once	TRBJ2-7	CASSGGGVGEQYF	TGTGCCAGCAGCGGGGGAGGTGTTGGGGAGCAGTACTTC
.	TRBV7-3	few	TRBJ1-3	CASSLTLFYGGNTIYF	TGTGCCAGCAGCTTAACCCTTTTCTACGGTGGAAACACCATATATTTT
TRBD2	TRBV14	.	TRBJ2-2	CASSPQGLGNTGELFF	TGTGCCAGCAGCCCCCAGGGACTAGGGAACACCGGGGAGCTGTTTTTT
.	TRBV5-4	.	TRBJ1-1	CASSPLGGGGRMLTEAFF	TGTGCCAGCAGCCCTCTTGGGGGGGGCGGTCGTATGTTGACTGAAGCTTTCTTT
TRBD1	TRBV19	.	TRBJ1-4	CASSKAGGLEKLFF	TGTGCCAGTAGTAAGGCAGGGGGACTCGAAAAACTGTTTTTT
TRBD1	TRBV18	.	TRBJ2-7	CASSPLTGNLYEQYF	TGTGCCAGCTCGCCGTTGACAGGGAATTTGTACGAGCAGTACTTC
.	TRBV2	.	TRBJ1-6	CASSERGINSPLHF	TGTGCCAGCAGTGAAAGGGGAATTAATTCACCCCTCCACTTT
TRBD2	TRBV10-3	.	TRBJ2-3	CAISPSGGDVNTDTQYF	TGTGCCATCAGTCCTAGCGGGGGGGACGTTAACACAGATACGCAGTATTTT
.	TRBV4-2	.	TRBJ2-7	CASSQSQGVNEQYF	TGTGCCAGCAGCCAATCCCAGGGTGTCAACGAGCAGTACTTC
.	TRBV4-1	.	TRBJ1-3	CASRDTGISGNTIYF	TGCGCCAGCAGAGATACAGGAATCTCTGGAAACACCATATATTTT
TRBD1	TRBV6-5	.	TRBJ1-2	CASSFQDRVDGYTF	TGTGCCAGCAGTTTCCAGGACAGGGTTGACGGCTACACCTTC
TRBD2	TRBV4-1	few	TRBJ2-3	CASSQRLAGGTDTQYF	TGCGCCAGCAGCCAAAGACTAGCGGGGGGCACAGATACGCAGTATTTT
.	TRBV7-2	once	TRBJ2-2	CASSPSRVATGELFF	TGTGCCAGCAGCCCGAGCCGGGTCGCAACCGGGGAGCTGTTTTTT
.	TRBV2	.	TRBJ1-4	CASSVRQGNEKLFF	TGTGCCAGCAGTGTCCGGCAGGGGAATGAAAAACTGTTTTTT
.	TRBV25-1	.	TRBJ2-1	CASSNLENEQFF	TGTGCCAGCAGCAACCTAGAGAATGAGCAGTTCTTC
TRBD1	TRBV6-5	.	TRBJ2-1	CASDDRGPWNEQFF	TGTGCCAGCGATGACAGGGGGCCGTGGAATGAGCAGTTCTTC
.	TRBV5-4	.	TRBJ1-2	CASSLDRNYGYTF	TGTGCCAGCAGCTTGGACAGGAACTATGGCTACACCTTC
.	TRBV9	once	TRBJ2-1	CASSGGGDNEQFF	TGTGCCAGCAGCGGGGGAGGCGACAATGAGCAGTTCTTC
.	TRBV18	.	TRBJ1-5	CASSPQKGNQPQHF	TGTGCCAGCTCACCTCAGAAAGGCAATCAGCCCCAGCATTTT
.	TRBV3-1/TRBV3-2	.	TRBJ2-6	CASSQVPSAGANVLTF	TGTGCCAGCAGCCAAGTGCCAAGCGCTGGGGCCAACGTCCTGACTTTC
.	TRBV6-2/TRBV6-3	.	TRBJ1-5	CASSPTAGSGVLGNQPQHF	TGTGCCAGCAGTCCAACAGCGGGGTCAGGGGTTCTTGGCAATCAGCCCCAGCATTTT
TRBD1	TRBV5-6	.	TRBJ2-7	CASTYFVTGTYEQYF	TGTGCCAGCACCTATTTCGTGACAGGGACGTACGAGCAGTACTTC
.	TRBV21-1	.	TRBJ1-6	CASSKGLRRGRHNSPLHF	TGTGCCAGCAGCAAGGGTCTGCGGAGGGGGCGTCATAATTCACCCCTCCACTTT
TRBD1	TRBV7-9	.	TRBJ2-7	CASSLTGTGDHEQYF	TGTGCCAGCAGCCTCACCGGGACAGGGGACCACGAGCAGTACTTC
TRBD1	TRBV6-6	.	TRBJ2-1	CASSSTGTGTYNEQFF	TGTGCCAGCAGTTCGACGGGGACAGGGACCTACAATGAGCAGTTCTTC
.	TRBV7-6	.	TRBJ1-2	CASSLEAGLAYGYTF	TGTGCCAGCAGCTTAGAGGCAGGTTTGGCCTATGGCTACACCTTC
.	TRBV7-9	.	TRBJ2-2	CASSLVTTGELFF	TGTGCCAGCAGCTTAGTCACAACCGGGGAGCTGTTTTTT
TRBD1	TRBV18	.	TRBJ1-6	CASSPLGQGVYSPLHF	TGTGCCAGCTCACCATTGGGTCAGGGGGTCTATTCACCCCTCCACTTT
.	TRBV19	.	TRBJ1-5	CASVQGLNQPQHF	TGTGCCAGTGTACAGGGTCTCAATCAGCCCCAGCATTTT
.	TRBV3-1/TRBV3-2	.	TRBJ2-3	CASSPGFTDTQYF	TGTGCCAGCTCCCCCGGGTTTACAGATACGCAGTATTTT
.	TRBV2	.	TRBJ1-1	CASSAEQGNTEAFF	TGTGCCAGCAGCGCGGAACAGGGGAACACTGAAGCTTTCTTT
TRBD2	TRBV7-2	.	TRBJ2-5	CASSLSGGVSETQYF	TGTGCCAGCAGTCTTAGCGGGGGGGTTTCGGAGACCCAGTACTTC
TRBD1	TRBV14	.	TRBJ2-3	CASSQVKPGQGPTDTQYF	TGTGCCAGCAGCCAAGTAAAGCCGGGACAGGGCCCCACCGATACGCAGTATTTT
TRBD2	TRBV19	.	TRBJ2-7	CASSTTSGGRYEQYF	TGTGCCAGTAGTACAACTAGCGGGGGGCGCTACGAGCAGTACTTC
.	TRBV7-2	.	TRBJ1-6	CASSSPGSPLHF	TGTGCCAGCAGCTCCCCGGGTTCACCCCTCCACTTT
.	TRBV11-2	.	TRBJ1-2	CASSPSGGNYGYTF	TGTGCCAGCAGCCCGTCGGGGGGGAACTATGGCTACACCTTC
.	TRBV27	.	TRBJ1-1	CASKPDRGVTEAFF	TGTGCCAGCAAACCGGACCGGGGAGTCACTGAAGCTTTCTTT
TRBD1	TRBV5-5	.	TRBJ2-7	CASSYRQGYYEQYF	TGTGCCAGCAGCTACCGACAGGGGTATTACGAGCAGTACTTC
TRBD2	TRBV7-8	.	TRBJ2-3	CASSFGTSRLHGYF	TGTGCCAGCAGCTTTGGGACTAGCCGGCTTCATGGGTATTTT
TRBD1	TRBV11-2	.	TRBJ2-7	CASLGGQGTEQYF	TGTGCCAGCTTGGGGGGACAGGGAACCGAACAGTACTTC
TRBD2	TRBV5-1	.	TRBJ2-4	CASSLVLAGGPTYF	TGCGCCAGCAGCTTGGTACTAGCGGGGGGCCCTACCTACTTC
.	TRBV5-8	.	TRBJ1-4	CASSLWTATNEKLFF	TGTGCCAGCAGCTTGTGGACAGCAACTAATGAAAAACTGTTTTTT
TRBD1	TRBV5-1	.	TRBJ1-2	CASSLAQGQDGYTF	TGCGCCAGCAGCTTGGCCCAGGGACAGGACGGCTACACCTTC
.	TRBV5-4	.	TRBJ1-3	CASSLDFNSGNTIYF	TGTGCCAGCAGCCTGGACTTCAACTCTGGAAACACCATATATTTT
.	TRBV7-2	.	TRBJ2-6	CASSLGASTGANVLTF	TGTGCCAGCAGCTTAGGGGCCTCTACTGGGGCCAACGTCCTGACTTTC
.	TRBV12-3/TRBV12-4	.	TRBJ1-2	CASSAPQGGGYTF	TGTGCCAGCAGCGCACCACAGGGCGGTGGCTACACCTTC
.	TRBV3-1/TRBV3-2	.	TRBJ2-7	CASSQGTGRVQYF	TGTGCCAGCAGCCAAGGCACAGGTCGGGTGCAGTACTTC
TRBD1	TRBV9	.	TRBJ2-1	CASSATGAPYNEQFF	TGTGCCAGCAGCGCTACAGGGGCGCCATACAATGAGCAGTTCTTC
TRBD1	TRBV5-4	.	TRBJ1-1	CASGRDRGNSRAFF	TGTGCCAGCGGTCGGGACAGGGGGAATTCACGAGCTTTCTTT
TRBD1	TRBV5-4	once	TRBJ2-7	CASSEGDRGPSYEQYF	TGTGCCAGCAGCGAAGGGGACAGGGGGCCCTCCTACGAGCAGTACTTC
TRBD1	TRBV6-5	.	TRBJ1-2	CASSYGRQGKDYGYTF	TGTGCCAGCAGCTACGGGCGACAGGGGAAGGACTATGGCTACACCTTC
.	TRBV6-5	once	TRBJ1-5	CASSCLLCSNQPQHF	TGTGCCAGCAGTTGTCTTCTGTGTAGCAATCAGCCCCAGCATTTT
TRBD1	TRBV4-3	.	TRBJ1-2	CASSQETGGFYGYTF	TGCGCCAGCAGCCAAGAAACAGGGGGTTTCTATGGCTACACCTTC
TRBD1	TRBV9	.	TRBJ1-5	CASSVGDRLNQPQHF	TGTGCCAGCAGCGTAGGGGACAGACTCAATCAGCCCCAGCATTTT
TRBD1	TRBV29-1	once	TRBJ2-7	CSVDGDRGTYEQYF	TGCAGCGTTGATGGGGACAGGGGCACCTACGAGCAGTACTTC
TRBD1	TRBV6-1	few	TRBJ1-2	CASSEDRGHYGYTF	TGTGCCAGCAGTGAAGACAGGGGGCACTATGGCTACACCTTC
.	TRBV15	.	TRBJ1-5	CATSTGINQPQHF	TGTGCCACCAGCACAGGGATCAATCAGCCCCAGCATTTT
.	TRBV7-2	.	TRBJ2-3	CASSFGGSITDTQYF	TGTGCCAGCAGCTTTGGCGGGTCGATCACAGATACGCAGTATTTT